The 15 T cell receptor beta chains below come from one sample, sequenced in a study of CD8 T cells in Susac syndrome. Random hexamers were used to reverse transcribe roughly 0.45 to 1 ug of RNA. Using its own MiXCR run on the immunoSEQ multiplex PCR reads, TCRdb lists one record per CDR3 protein. This sample has approximately 100,000 distinct CDR3 sequences; around nine tenths occur once, and the top ten carry approximately 0.13%. Sequenced input: CD4+ T cells from PBMCs. These receptors were collected from a human donor in good health.

The chain recombines TRBV12-3 or TRBV12-4 with TRBJ1-1; TRBD1 matches at 9 bases. Trimming cost V 3 bases and J 5 bases; bases outside gene matches: 4. The CDR3 runs to 14 residues. CDR3 sequence reads: CASSFTGGGTEAFF. CDR3 DNA sequence: TGTGCCAGCAGTTTTACAGGGGGCGGGACTGAAGCTTTCTTT.

The chain joins TRBV5-1 to TRBJ2-1, with 8 bases identical to TRBD2. V lost 0 bases, J lost 2 bases, and 4 bases stayed unmatched. This CDR3 is built from 16 residues. Germline CDR1 reads SGHRS; CDR2 reads YFSETQ. CDR3 in amino acids: CASSLAAGGPYNEQFF. In nucleotides, the CDR3 is TGCGCCAGCAGCTTGGCCGCGGGAGGACCCTACAATGAGCAGTTCTTC.

This chain joins TRBV4-2 and TRBJ2-2; D uncertain. The V gene's germline CDR1 is LGHNA and CDR2 YNFKEQ. V shed 2 bases and J shed 3 bases, with 10 bases lying between them. The CDR3 totals 15 residues. CDR3 sequence (DNA): TGTGCCAGCAGCCAATTAGAGGCAGACACCGGGGAGCTGTTTTTT. It encodes CASSQLEADTGELFF.

The V call is TRBV11-2, the J call TRBJ2-7; D gene ambiguous. V was cut by 4 bases and J by 7 bases, with 23 bases left in between. The CDR3 runs to 16 residues. Per the germline V gene, CDR1 is SGHAT and CDR2 is FQNNGV. For the CDR3, the DNA is TGTGCCAGCAGCTCCAGGTCTGTAGGGCTTGCCTCGGAGCAGTACTTC. This sequence encodes CASSSRSVGLASEQYF.

This rearrangement joins TRBV4-3 to TRBJ1-2, with D perhaps matching TRBD1 (6 bases). Germline CDR1 is LGHNA and CDR2 is YSLEER. With 1 base removed from V and 5 bases from J, the gap between germline ends came to 17 bases. The CDR3 covers 16 residues. The CDR3 loop reads CASSQAPTGLIYGYTF. The CDR3 coding sequence is TGCGCCAGCAGCCAAGCCCCGACAGGCCTAATTTATGGCTACACCTTC.

The chain recombines TRBV7-2 with TRBJ2-5; 7 nucleotides align to TRBD1. CDR1 is SGHTA, CDR2 FQGNSA, per germline. The CDR3 loop spans 16 amino acids. V trimming: 2 bases; J trimming: 1 base; junction bases outside the gene matches: 7. The CDR3 DNA is TGTGCCAGCAGCTTAATCTTAGGGACAGTCCAAGAGACCCAGTACTTC. Its protein is CASSLILGTVQETQYF.

This chain connects TRBV29-1 to TRBJ2-7, with 7 bases fitting TRBD2. With 7 bases clipped from V and 2 bases from J, the junction kept 20 bases outside the gene matches. Germline V lookup: CDR1 SQVTM, CDR2 ANQGSEA. This CDR3 is 17 amino acids long. The CDR3 DNA is TGCAGCGCCCTCCGAGAGACGGTGGGGAGGGAAGCCTACGAGCAGTACTTC. It translates to CSALRETVGREAYEQYF.

The chain couples TRBV6-6 to TRBJ2-1, with a tentative D call TRBD1 (6 bases). The CDR3 spans 13 residues. V shed 0 bases and J shed 12 bases, with 12 bases lying between them. From germline, CDR1 is MNHNY and CDR2 SVGAGI (reference sequence). The CDR3 DNA follows: TGTGCCAGCAGTTACTCGGGGGCCAGGGGGCAGTTCTTC. Protein sequence: CASSYSGARGQFF.

This sequence joins TRBV12-3 or TRBV12-4 and TRBJ2-1, with 11 bases aligning to TRBD2. The CDR3 spans 16 residues. With V trimmed by 3 bases and J by 5 bases, 6 bases remained unmatched. The CDR3, as DNA: TGTGCCAGCAGTTTTTTGATACTAGCGGGAGACAATGAGCAGTTCTTC. Translated: CASSFLILAGDNEQFF.

The rearrangement joins TRBV30 to TRBJ2-3; no definite D call. The CDR3 has 12 amino acids. Looked up from germline, CDR1 is GTSNPN and CDR2 is SVGIG (reference sequence). Trimming removed 1 base at V and 3 bases at J, with 5 bases between. The CDR3 bases are TGTGCCTGGAGTGCGAAGACAGATACGCAGTATTTT. Protein: CAWSAKTDTQYF.

Here the CDR3 DNA reads TGTGCCAGTACGACAGTAAATAGCAATCAGCCCCAGCATTTT. Translating gives CASTTVNSNQPQHF. The rearrangement links TRBV19 to TRBJ1-5; a possible D gene is TRBD1 (5 bases). Trimming shortened V by 7 bases and J by 0 bases, and 10 bases separated the two germline ends. From germline, CDR1 is LNHDA and CDR2 SQIVND (reference sequence). The CDR3 is 14 residues long.

V is TRBV3-1 and J is TRBJ2-7, with D hard to call. The CDR3 is made up of 14 amino acids. Germline CDR1 reads LGHDT; CDR2 reads YNNKEL (reference sequence). V lost 3 bases and J lost 4, with 13 bases in between. The DNA for the CDR3 is TGTGCCAGCAGCCACCCTCCTTCTGATTACGAGCAGTACTTC. This encodes CASSHPPSDYEQYF.

This chain uses TRBV7-2 with TRBJ1-1; D is unresolved. Germline CDR1 and CDR2: SGHTA and FQGNSA. The germline V and J ends were trimmed by 6 bases and 0 bases, with 14 bases remaining between them. The CDR3 length is 15 residues. CDR3 protein: CASRFGRLMNTEAFF. CDR3 nucleotide sequence: TGTGCCAGCAGGTTCGGACGGCTTATGAACACTGAAGCTTTCTTT.

The chain couples TRBV20-1 to TRBJ1-2; D remains ambiguous. V lost 6 bases to trimming and J lost 5 bases, with 16 bases between them. Germline V gene sequence: CDR1 DFQATT, CDR2 SNEGSKA (reference sequence). The CDR3 contains 13 residues. The DNA of the CDR3 is TGCAGTGCCCGGAAGCAGGTCGCGTATGGCTACACCTTC. Residues: CSARKQVAYGYTF.

The chain recombines TRBV19 with TRBJ2-4; D ambiguous. Trimming took 7 bases from V and 0 from J, leaving 13 bases between them. CDR1 and CDR2 from the germline V gene are LNHDA and SQIVND (reference sequence). The CDR3 runs to 15 residues. The CDR3 loop reads CASNVPGEAKNIQYF. CDR3 nucleotides: TGTGCCAGTAATGTACCTGGGGAAGCCAAAAACATTCAGTACTTC.